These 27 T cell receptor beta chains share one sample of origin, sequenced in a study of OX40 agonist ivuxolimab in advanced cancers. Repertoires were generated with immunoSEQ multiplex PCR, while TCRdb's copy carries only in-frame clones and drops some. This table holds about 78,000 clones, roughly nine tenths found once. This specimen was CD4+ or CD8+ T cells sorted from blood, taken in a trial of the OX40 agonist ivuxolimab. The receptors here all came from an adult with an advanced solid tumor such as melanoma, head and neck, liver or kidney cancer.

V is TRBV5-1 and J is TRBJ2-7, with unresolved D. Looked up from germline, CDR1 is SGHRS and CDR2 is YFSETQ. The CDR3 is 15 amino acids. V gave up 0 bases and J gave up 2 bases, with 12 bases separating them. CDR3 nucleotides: TGCGCCAGCAGCTTGGGGCAGACTCGGACCTACGAGCAGTACTTC. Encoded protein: CASSLGQTRTYEQYF.

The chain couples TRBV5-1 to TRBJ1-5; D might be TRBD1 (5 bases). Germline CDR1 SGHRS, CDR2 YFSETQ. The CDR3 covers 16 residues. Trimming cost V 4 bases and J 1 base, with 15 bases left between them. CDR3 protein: CASSVGHIGSNQPQHF. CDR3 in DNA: TGCGCCAGCAGCGTCGGACATATCGGGAGCAATCAGCCCCAGCATTTT.

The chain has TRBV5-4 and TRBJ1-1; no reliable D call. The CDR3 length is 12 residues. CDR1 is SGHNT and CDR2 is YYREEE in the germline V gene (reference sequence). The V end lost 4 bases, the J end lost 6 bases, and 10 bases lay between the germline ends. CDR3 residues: CASSLDHSEAFF. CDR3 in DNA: TGTGCCAGCAGCCTCGACCACTCTGAAGCTTTCTTT.

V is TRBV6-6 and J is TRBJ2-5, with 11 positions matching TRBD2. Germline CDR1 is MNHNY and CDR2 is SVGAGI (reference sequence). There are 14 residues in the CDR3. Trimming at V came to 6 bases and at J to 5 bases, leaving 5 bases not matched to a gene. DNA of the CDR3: TGTGCCAGCAGACTAGCGGGAGCAGGGGAGACCCAGTACTTC. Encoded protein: CASRLAGAGETQYF.

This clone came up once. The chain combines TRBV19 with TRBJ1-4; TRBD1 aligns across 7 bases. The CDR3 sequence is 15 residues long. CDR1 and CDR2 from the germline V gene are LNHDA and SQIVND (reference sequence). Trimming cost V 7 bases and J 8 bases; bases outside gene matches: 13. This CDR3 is CASNRGGGVNEKLFF. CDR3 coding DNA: TGTGCCAGTAACAGGGGCGGCGGTGTAAACGAAAAACTGTTTTTT.

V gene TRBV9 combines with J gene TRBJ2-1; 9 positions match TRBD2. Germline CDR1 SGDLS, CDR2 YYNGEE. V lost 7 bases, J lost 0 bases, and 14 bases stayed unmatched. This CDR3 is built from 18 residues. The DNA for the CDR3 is TGTGCCAGCGGCCGGGGGAGCGGGAGGACATACTCCTACAATGAGCAGTTCTTC. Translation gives CASGRGSGRTYSYNEQFF.

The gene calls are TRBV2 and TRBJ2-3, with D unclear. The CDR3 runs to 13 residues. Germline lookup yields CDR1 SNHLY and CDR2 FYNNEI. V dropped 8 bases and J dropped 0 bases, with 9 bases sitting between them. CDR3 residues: CASYAESTDTQYF. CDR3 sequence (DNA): TGTGCCAGCTATGCAGAGAGCACAGATACGCAGTATTTT.

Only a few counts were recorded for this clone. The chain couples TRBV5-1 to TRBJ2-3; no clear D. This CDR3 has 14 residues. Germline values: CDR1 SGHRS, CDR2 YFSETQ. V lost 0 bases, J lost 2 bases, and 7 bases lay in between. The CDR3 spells CASSLEANTDTQYF. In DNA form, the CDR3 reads TGCGCCAGCAGCTTGGAGGCGAACACAGATACGCAGTATTTT.

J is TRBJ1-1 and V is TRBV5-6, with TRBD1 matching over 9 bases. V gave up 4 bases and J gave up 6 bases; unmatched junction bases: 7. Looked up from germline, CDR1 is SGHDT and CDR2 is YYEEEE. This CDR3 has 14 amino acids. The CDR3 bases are TGTGCCAGCAGCCACCGGGACAGGGTTTCTGAAGCTTTCTTT. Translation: CASSHRDRVSEAFF.

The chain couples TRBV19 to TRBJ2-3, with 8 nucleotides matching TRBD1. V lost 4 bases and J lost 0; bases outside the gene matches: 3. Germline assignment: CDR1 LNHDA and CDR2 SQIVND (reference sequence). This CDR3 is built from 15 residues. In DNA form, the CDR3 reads TGTGCCAGTAGTACAAGGACAGGGAGCACAGATACGCAGTATTTT. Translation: CASSTRTGSTDTQYF.

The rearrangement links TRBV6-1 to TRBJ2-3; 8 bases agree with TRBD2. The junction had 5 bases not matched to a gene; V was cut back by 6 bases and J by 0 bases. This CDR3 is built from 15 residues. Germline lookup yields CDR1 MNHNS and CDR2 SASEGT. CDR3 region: CASSNSGASTDTQYF. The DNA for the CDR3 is TGTGCCAGCAGCAATAGCGGGGCGAGCACAGATACGCAGTATTTT.

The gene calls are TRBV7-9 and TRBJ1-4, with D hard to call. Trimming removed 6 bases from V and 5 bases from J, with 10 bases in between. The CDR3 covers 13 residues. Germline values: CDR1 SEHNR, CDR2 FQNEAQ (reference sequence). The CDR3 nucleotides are TGTGCCAGCAGGGGCAGGATGAATGAAAAACTGTTTTTT. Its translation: CASRGRMNEKLFF.

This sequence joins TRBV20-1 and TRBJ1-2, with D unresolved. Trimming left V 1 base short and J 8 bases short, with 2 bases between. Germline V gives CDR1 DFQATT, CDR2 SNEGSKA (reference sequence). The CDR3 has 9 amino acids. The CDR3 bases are TGCAGTGCTAGAGGAGGCTACACCTTC. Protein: CSARGGYTF.

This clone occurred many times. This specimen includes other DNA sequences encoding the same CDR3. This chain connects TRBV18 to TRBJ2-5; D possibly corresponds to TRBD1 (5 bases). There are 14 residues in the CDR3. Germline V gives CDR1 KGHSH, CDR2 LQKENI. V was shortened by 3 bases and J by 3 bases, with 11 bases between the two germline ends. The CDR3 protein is CASSPLRGEETQYF. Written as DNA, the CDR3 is TGTGCCAGCTCACCGTTAAGGGGTGAAGAGACCCAGTACTTC.

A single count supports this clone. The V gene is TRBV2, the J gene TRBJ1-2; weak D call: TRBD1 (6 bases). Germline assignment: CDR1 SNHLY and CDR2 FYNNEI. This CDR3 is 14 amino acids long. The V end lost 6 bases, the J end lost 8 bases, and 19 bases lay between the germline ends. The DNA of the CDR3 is TGTGCCAGCAGCCCCCGGGGGGGGGCGGGGGGCTACACCTTC. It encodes CASSPRGGAGGYTF.

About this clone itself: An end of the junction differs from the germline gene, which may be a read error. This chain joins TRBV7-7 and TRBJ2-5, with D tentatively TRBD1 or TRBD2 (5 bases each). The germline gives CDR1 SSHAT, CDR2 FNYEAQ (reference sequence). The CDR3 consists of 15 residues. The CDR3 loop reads CASSFRTGPRETQYF. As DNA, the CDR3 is TGTGCTAGCAGCTTTCGTACGGGACCTCGAGAGACCCAGTACTTC.

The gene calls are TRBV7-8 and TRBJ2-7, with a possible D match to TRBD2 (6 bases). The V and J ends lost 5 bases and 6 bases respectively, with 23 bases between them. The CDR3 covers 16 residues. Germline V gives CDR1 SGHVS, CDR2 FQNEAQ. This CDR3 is CASSPGRAAGGGEQYF. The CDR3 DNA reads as TGTGCCAGCAGCCCCGGGCGGGCGGCTGGGGGAGGCGAGCAGTACTTC.

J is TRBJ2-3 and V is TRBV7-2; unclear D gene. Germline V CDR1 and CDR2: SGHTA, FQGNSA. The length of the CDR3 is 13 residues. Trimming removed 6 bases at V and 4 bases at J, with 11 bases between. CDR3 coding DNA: TGTGCCAGCAGTACGGTGGGGTCAGATACGCAGTATTTT. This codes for CASSTVGSDTQYF.

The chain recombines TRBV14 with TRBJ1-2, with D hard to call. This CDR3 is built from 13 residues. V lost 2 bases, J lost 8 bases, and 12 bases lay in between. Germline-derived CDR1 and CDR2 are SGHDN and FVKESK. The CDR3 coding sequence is TGTGCCAGCAGCCAAAATCTCAGAGGAGGCTACACCTTC. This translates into CASSQNLRGGYTF.

As DNA, the CDR3 is TGTGCCAGCAGCTCCCGGGACGTTGATGAAGGCACTGAAGCTTTCTTT. Amino acid sequence: CASSSRDVDEGTEAFF. V and J are TRBV5-6 and TRBJ1-1; possible D gene TRBD1, 5 bases. Germline CDR1 is SGHDT and CDR2 is YYEEEE. The CDR3 totals 16 residues. V lost 3 bases and J lost 4, with 19 bases in between.

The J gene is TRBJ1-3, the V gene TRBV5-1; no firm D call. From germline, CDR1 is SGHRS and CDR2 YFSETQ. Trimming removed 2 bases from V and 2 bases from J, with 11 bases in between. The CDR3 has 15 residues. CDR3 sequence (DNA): TGCGCCAGCAGCTTCACGCCCAGACCTGGAAACACCATATATTTT. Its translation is CASSFTPRPGNTIYF.

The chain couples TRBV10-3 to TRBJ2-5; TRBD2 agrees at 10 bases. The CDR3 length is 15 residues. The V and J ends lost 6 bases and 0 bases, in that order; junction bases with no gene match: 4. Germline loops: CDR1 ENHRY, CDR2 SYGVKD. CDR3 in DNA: TGTGCCATCAGGGTTAGCGGGGGGAACCAAGAGACCCAGTACTTC. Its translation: CAIRVSGGNQETQYF.

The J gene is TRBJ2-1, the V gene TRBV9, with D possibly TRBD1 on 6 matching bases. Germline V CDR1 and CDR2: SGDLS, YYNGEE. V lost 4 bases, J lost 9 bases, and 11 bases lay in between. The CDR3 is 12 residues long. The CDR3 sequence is CASSRGGVEQFF. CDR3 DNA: TGTGCCAGCAGCCGTGGGGGCGTTGAGCAGTTCTTC.

CDR3 coding DNA: TGTGCCAGCAGCTTAAACCATGAAAAACTGTTTTTT. Its translation is CASSLNHEKLFF. This chain uses TRBV11-2 with TRBJ1-4; D remains unclear. This CDR3 spans 12 amino acids. CDR1 and CDR2 (germline): SGHAT, FQNNGV. Trimming stripped 2 bases from V and 6 bases from J, with 4 bases between.

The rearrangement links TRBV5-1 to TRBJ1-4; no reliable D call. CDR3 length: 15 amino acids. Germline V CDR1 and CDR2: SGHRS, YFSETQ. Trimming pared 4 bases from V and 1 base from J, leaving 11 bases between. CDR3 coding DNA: TGCGCCAGCAGCCCGGAGGCCCAAACTAATGAAAAACTGTTTTTT. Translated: CASSPEAQTNEKLFF.

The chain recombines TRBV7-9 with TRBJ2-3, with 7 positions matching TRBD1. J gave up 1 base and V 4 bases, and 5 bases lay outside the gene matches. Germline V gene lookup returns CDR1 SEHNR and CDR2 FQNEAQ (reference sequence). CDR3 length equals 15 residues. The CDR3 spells CASSYGQVGTDTQYF. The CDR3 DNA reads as TGTGCCAGCAGCTACGGACAGGTCGGCACAGATACGCAGTATTTT.

The CDR3 nucleotides read TGTGCCAGCAGCTCGGGCCCGGGACAGGGTGCCAATGAGCAGTTCTTC. Translated: CASSSGPGQGANEQFF. The rearrangement uses TRBV7-2 and TRBJ2-1; 9 nucleotides line up with TRBD1. The CDR3 length is 16 residues. Trimming removed 4 bases from V and 6 bases from J; junction bases left unmatched: 10. Germline lookup yields CDR1 SGHTA and CDR2 FQGNSA.